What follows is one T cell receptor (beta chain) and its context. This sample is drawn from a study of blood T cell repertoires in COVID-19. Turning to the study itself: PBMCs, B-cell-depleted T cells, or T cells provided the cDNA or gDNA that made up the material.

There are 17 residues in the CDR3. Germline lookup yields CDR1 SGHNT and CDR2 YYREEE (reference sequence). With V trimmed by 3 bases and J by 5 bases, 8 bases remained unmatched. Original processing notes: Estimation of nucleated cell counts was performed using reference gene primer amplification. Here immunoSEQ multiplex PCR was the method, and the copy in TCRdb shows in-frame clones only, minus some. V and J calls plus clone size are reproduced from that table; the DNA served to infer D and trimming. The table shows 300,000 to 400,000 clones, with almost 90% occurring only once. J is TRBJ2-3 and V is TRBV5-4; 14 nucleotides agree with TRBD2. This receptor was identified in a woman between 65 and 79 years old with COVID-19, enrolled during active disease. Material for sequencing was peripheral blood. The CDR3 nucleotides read TGTGCCAGCAGCTCTCCGGGGACTAGCGGGGGTAGAGATACGCAGTATTTT. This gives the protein CASSSPGTSGGRDTQYF.